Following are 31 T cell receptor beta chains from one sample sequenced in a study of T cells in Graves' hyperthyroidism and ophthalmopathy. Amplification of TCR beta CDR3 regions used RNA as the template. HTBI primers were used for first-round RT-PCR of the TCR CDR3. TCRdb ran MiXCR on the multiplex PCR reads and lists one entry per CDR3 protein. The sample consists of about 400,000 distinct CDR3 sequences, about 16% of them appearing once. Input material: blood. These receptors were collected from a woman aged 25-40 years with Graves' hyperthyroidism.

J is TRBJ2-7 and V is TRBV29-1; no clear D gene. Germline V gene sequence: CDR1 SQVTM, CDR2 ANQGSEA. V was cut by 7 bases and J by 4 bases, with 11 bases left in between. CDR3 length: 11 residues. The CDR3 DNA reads TGCAGCGCCGCAGTGGAGTACGAGCAGTACTTC. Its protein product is CSAAVEYEQYF.

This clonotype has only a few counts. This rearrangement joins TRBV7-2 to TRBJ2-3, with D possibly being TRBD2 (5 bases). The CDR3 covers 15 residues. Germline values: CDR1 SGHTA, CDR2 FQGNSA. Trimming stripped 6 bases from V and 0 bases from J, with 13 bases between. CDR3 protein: CASSSYWTSTDTQYF. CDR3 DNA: TGTGCCAGCAGTTCTTATTGGACTAGCACAGATACGCAGTATTTT.

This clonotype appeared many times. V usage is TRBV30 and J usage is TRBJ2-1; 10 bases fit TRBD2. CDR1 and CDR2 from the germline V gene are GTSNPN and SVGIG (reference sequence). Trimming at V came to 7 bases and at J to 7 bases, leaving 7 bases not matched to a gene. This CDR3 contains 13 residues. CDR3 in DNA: TGTGCCTCCAGCGGGAGGGCCGTGAATGAGCAGTTCTTC. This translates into CASSGRAVNEQFF.

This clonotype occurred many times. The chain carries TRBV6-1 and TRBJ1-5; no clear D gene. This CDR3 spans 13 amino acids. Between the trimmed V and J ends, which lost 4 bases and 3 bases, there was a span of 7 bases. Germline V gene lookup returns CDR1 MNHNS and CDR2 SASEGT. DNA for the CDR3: TGTGCCAGCAGTGCGGAGCCCAATCAGCCCCAGCATTTT. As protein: CASSAEPNQPQHF.

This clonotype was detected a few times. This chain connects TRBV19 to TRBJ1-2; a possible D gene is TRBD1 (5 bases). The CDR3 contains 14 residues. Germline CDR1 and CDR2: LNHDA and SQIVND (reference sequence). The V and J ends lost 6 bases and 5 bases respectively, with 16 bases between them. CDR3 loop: CASRHGIGEYGYTF. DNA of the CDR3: TGTGCCAGTAGACACGGAATAGGGGAGTATGGCTACACCTTC.

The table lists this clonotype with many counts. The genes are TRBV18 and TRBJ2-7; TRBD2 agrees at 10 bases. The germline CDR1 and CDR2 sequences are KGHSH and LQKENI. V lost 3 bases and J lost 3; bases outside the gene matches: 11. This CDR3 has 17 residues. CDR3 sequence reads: CASSPIIGLAEGYEQYF. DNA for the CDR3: TGTGCCAGCTCACCTATCATCGGACTAGCGGAGGGCTACGAGCAGTACTTC.

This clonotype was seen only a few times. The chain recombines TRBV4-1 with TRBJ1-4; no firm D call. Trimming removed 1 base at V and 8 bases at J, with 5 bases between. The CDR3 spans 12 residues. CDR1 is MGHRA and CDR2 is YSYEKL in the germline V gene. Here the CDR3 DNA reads TGCGCCAGCAGCCAAGCTCGAGAAAAACTGTTTTTT. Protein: CASSQAREKLFF.

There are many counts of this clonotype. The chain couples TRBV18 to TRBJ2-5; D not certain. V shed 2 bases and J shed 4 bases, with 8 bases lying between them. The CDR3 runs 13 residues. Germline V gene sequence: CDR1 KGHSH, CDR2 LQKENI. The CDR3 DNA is TGTGCCAGCTCACCAAGGATCGCAGAGACCCAGTACTTC. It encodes CASSPRIAETQYF. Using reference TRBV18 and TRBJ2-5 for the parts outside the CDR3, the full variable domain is NAGVMQNPRHLVRRRGQEARLRCSPMKGHSHVYWYRQLPEEGLKFMVYLQKENIIDESGMPKERFSAEFPKEGPSILRIQQVVRGDSAAYFCASSPRIAETQYFGPGTRLLVL.

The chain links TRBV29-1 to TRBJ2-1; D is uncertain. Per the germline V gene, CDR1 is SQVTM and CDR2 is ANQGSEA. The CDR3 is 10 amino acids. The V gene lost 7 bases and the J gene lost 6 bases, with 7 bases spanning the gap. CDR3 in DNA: TGCAGCGGAAAGTTCAATGAGCAGTTCTTC. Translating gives CSGKFNEQFF.

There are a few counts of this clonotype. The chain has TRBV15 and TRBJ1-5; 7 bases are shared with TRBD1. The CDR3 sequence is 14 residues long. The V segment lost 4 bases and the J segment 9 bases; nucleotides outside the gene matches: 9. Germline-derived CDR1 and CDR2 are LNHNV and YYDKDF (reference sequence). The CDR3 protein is CATSTGTETRPQHF. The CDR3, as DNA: TGTGCCACCAGCACAGGGACAGAGACACGGCCCCAGCATTTT.

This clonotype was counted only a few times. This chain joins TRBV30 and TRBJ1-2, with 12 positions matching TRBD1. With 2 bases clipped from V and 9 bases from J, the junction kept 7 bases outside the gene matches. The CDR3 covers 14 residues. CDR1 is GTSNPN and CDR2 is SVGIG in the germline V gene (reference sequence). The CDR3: CAWSLGTGGVSYTF. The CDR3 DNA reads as TGTGCCTGGAGTCTCGGGACAGGGGGCGTTAGCTACACCTTC.

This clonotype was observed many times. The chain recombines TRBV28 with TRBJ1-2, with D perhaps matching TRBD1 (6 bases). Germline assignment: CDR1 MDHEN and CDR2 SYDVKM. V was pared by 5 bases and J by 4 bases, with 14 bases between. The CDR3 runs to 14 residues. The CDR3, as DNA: TGTGCCAGCAGTCCACGGACAGTCTTCTATGGCTACACCTTC. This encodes CASSPRTVFYGYTF.

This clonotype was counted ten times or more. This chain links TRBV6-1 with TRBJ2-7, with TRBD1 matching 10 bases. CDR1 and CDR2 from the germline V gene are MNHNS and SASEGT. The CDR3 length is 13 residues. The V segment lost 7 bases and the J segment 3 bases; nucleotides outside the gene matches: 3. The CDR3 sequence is CASIRTGGYEQYF. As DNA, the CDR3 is TGTGCCAGCATTAGGACAGGGGGCTACGAGCAGTACTTC.

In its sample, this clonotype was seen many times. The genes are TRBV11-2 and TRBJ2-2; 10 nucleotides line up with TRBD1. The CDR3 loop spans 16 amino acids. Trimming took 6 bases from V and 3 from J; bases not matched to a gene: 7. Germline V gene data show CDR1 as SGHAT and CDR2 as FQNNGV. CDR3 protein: CASSRTGTGDTGELFF. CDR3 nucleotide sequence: TGTGCCAGCAGTCGAACCGGGACAGGGGACACCGGGGAGCTGTTTTTT.

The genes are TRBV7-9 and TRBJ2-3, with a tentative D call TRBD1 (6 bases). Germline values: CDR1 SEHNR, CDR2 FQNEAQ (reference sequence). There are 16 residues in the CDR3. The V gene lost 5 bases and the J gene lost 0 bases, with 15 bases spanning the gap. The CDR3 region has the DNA TGTGCCAGCAGCCGCTGGCTCGGACAGAGCACAGATACGCAGTATTTT. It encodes CASSRWLGQSTDTQYF.

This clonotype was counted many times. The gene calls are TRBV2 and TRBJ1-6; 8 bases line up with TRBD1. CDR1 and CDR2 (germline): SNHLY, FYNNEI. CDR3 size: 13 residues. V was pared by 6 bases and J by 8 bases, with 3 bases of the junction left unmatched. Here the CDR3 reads CASRDRGYSPLHF. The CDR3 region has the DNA TGTGCCAGCAGAGACAGGGGTTATTCACCCCTCCACTTT.

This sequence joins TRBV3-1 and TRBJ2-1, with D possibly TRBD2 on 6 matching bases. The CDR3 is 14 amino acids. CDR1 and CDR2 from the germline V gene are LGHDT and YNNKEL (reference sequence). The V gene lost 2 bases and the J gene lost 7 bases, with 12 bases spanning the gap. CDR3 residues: CASSQFGRGNEQFF. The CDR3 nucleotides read TGTGCCAGCAGCCAATTCGGGAGAGGAAATGAGCAGTTCTTC.

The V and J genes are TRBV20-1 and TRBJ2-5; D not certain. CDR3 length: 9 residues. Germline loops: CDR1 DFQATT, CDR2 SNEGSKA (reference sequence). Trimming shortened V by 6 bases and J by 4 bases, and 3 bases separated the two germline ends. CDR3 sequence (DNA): TGCAGTGCCCCAGAGACCCAGTACTTC. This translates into CSAPETQYF.

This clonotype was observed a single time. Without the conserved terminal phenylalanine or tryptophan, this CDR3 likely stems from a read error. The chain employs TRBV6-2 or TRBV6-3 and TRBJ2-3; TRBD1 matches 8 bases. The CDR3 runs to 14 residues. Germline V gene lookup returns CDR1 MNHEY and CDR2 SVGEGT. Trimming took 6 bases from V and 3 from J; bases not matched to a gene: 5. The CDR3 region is CASRLTGGTDTQYS. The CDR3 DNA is TGTGCCAGCAGACTAACAGGGGGGACAGATACGCAGTATTCT.

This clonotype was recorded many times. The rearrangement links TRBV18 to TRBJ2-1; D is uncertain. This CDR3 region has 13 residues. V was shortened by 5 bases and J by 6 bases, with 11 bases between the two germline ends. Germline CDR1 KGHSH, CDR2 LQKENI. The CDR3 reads CASSTDPLNEQFF. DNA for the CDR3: TGTGCCAGCTCAACGGATCCCCTCAATGAGCAGTTCTTC.

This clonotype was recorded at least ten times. CDR3 coding DNA: TGTGCCAGCAGCAAACAGGGGGTTCCCTACAATGAGCAGTTCTTC. Protein sequence: CASSKQGVPYNEQFF. V usage is TRBV7-2 and J usage is TRBJ2-1; 8 bases fit TRBD1. Trimming at V came to 5 bases and at J to 2 bases, leaving 5 bases not matched to a gene. Looked up from germline, CDR1 is SGHTA and CDR2 is FQGNSA. The CDR3 runs to 15 residues.

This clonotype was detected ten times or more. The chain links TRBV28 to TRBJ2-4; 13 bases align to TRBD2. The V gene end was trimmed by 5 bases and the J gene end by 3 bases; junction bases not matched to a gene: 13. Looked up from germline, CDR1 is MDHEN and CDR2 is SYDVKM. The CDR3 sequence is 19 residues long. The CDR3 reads CASSPTSGRDLGGKNIQYF. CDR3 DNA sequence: TGTGCCAGCAGTCCAACTAGCGGGAGGGACCTGGGCGGCAAAAACATTCAGTACTTC.

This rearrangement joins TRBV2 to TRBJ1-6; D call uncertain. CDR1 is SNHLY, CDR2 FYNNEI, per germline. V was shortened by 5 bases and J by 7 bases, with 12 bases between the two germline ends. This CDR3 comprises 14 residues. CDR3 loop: CASSNLSGNSPLHF. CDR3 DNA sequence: TGTGCCAGCAGTAATCTATCGGGAAATTCACCCCTCCACTTT.

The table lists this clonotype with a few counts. The CDR3 is CASSLEQGLPTDTQYF. The CDR3 region has the DNA TGCGCCAGCAGCTTGGAACAGGGCCTGCCCACAGATACGCAGTATTTT. V gene TRBV5-1 combines with J gene TRBJ2-3; a possible D gene is TRBD1 (6 bases). This CDR3 has 16 residues. CDR1 is SGHRS, CDR2 YFSETQ, per germline. Deletions cut 0 bases from V and 2 bases from J, with 13 bases between.

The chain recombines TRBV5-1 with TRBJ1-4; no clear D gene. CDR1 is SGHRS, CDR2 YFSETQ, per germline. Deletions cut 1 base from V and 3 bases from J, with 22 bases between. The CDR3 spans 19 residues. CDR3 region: CASSLYGLGVEVANEKLFF. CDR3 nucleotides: TGCGCCAGCAGCTTGTACGGCCTAGGCGTGGAGGTGGCTAATGAAAAACTGTTTTTT.

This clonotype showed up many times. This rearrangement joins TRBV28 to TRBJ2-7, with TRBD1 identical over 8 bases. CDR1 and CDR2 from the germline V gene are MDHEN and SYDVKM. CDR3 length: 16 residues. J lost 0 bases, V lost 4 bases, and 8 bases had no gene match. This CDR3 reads CASSSDLGQDSYEQYF. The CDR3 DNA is TGTGCCAGCAGTTCTGATCTGGGACAGGACTCCTACGAGCAGTACTTC.

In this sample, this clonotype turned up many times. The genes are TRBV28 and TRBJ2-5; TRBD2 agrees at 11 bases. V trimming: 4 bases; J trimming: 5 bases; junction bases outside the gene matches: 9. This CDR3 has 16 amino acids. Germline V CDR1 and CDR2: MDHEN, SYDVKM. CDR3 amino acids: CASSSSPSGRTETQYF. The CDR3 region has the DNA TGTGCCAGCAGTTCCTCCCCTAGCGGGAGGACGGAGACCCAGTACTTC.

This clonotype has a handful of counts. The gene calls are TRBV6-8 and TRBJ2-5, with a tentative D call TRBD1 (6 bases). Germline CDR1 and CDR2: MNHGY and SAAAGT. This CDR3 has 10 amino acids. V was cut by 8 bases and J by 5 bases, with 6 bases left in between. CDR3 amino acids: CASQGETQYF. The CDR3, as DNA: TGTGCCAGCCAGGGGGAGACCCAGTACTTC.

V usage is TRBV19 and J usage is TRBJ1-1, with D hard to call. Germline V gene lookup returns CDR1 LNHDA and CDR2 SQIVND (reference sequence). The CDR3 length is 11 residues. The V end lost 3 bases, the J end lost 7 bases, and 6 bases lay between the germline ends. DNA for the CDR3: TGTGCCAGTAGTATTACAAGTGAAGCTTTCTTT. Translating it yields CASSITSEAFF.

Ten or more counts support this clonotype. The CDR3 DNA follows: TGTGCCAGCAGTTTAACGGGAGATTACGAGCAGTACTTC. Translating it yields CASSLTGDYEQYF. V and J are TRBV27 and TRBJ2-7, with a possible D match to TRBD2 (6 bases). The CDR3 consists of 13 residues. Trimming cost V 2 bases and J 4 bases, with 9 bases left between them. Germline assignment: CDR1 MNHEY and CDR2 SMNVEV (reference sequence).

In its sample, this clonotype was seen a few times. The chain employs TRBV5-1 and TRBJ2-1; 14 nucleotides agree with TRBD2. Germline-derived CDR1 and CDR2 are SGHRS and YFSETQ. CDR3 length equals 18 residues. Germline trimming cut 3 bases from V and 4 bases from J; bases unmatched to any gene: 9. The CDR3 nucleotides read TGCGCCAGCAGCTGGGATGGGACTAGCGGGAGAACGTACAATGAGCAGTTCTTC. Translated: CASSWDGTSGRTYNEQFF.